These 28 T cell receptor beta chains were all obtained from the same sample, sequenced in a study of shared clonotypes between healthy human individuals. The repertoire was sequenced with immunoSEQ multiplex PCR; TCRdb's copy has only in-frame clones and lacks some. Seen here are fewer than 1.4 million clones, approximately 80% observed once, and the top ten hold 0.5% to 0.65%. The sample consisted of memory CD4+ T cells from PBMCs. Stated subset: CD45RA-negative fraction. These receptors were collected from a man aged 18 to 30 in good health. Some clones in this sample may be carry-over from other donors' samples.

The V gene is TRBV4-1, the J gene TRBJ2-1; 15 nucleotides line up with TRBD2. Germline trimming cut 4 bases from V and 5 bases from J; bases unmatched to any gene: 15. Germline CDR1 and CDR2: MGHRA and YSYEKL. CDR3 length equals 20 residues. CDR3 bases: TGCGCCAGCAGCCTAGGACTAGCGGGAGGGCGTAGCAGTTTGGACAATGAGCAGTTCTTC. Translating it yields CASSLGLAGGRSSLDNEQFF.

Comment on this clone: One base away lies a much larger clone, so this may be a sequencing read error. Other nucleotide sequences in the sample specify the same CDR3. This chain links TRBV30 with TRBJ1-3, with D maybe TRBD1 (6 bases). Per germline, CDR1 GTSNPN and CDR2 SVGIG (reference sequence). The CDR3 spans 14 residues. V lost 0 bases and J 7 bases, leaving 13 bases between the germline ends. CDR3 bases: TGTGCCTGGAGTGTGGGAGGGGGTAGTAACACCATATATTTT. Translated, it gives CAWSVGGGSNTIYF.

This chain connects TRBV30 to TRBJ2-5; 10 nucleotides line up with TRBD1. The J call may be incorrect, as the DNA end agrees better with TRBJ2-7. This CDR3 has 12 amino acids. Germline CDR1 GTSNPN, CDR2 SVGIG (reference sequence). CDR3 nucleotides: TGTGCCTTTGGACAGGGGGACTACGAGCAGTACTTC. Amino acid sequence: CAFGQGDYEQYF.

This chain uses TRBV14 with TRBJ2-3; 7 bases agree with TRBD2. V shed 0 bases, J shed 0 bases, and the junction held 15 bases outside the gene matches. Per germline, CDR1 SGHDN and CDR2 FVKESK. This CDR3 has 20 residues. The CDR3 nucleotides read TGTGCCAGCAGCCAAGATGGGTTGACTAGCCTACTCACTAGCACAGATACGCAGTATTTT. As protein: CASSQDGLTSLLTSTDTQYF.

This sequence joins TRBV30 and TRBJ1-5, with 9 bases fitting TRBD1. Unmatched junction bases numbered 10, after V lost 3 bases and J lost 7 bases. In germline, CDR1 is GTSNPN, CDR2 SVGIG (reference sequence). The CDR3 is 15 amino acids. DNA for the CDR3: TGTGCCTGGAGAAAGCCGGGACAGGGACGGCAGCCCCAGCATTTT. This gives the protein CAWRKPGQGRQPQHF.

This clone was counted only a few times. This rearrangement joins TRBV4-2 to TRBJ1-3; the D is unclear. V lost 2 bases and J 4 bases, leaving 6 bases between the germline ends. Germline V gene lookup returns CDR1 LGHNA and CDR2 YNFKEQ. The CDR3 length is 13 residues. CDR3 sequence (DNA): TGTGCCAGCAGCCAAATATCGGGAAACACCATATATTTT. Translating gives CASSQISGNTIYF.

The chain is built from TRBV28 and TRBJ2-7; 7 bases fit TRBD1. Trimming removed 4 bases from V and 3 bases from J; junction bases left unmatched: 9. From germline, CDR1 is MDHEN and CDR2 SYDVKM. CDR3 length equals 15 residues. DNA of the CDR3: TGTGCCAGCAGTTCCCCCGGGACAGTGAGCTACGAGCAGTACTTC. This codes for CASSSPGTVSYEQYF.

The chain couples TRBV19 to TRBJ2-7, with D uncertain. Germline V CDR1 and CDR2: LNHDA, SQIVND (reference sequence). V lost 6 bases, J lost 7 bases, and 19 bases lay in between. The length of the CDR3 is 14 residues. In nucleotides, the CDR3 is TGTGCCAGTAGCTCTTTGACGGACCCCAGAGAGCAGTACTTC. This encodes CASSSLTDPREQYF.

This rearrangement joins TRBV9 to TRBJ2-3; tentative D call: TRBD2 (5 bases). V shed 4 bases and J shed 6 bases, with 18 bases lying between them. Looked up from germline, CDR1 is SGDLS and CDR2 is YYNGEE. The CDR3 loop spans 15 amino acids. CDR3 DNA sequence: TGTGCCAGCAGCCCCACGTGGACTCGAGGTGATACGCAGTATTTT. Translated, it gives CASSPTWTRGDTQYF.

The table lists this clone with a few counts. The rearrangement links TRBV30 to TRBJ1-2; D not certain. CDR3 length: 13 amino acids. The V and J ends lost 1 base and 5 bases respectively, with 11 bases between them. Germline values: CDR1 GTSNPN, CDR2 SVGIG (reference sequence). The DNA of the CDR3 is TGTGCCTGGAGTGCCTCACGACCGTATGGCTACACCTTC. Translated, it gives CAWSASRPYGYTF.

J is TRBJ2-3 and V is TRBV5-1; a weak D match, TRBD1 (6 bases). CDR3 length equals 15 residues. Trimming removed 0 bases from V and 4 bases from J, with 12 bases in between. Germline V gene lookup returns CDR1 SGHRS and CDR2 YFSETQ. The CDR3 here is CASSLAARGSDTQYF. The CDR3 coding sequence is TGCGCCAGCAGCTTGGCCGCGAGGGGGTCAGATACGCAGTATTTT.

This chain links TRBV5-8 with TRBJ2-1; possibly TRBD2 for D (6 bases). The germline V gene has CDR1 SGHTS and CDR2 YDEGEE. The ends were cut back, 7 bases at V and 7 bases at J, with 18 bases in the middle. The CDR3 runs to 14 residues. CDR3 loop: CASLGEPGRNEQFF. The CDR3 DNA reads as TGTGCCAGCTTGGGGGAGCCTGGGAGGAATGAGCAGTTCTTC.

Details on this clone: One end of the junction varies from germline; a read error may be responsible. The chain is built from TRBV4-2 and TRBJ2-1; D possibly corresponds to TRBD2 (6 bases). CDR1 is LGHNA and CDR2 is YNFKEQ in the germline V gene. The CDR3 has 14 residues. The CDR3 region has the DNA TGTGCCAGCAGCGAAGAGGAGGGAGATGAGGAGCAGTTCTTC. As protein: CASSEEEGDEEQFF.

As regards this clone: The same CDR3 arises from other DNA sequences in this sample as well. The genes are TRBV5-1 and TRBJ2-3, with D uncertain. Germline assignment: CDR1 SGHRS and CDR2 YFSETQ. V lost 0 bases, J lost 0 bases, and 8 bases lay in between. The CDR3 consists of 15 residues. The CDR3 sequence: CASSLGGTSTDTQYF. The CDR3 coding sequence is TGCGCCAGCAGCTTGGGGGGTACGAGCACAGATACGCAGTATTTT.

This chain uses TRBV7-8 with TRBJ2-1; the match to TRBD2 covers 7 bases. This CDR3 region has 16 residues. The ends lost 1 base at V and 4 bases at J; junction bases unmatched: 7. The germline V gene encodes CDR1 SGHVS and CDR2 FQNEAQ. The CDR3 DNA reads TGTGCCAGCAGCTTAGATGGCGGCGGGGGTTACAATGAGCAGTTCTTC. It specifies CASSLDGGGGYNEQFF.

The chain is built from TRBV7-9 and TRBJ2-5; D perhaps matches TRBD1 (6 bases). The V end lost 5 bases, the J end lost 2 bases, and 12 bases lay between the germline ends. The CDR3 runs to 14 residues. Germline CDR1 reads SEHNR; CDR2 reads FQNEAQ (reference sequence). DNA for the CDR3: TGTGCCAGCAGCGTCCGGACAGAACAAGAGACCCAGTACTTC. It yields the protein CASSVRTEQETQYF.

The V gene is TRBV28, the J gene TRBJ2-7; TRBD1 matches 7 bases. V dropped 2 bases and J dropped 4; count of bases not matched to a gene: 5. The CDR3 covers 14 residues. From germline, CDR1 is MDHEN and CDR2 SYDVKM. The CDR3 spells CASSLRGLVYEQYF. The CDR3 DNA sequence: TGTGCCAGCAGTTTAAGGGGGCTCGTTTACGAGCAGTACTTC.

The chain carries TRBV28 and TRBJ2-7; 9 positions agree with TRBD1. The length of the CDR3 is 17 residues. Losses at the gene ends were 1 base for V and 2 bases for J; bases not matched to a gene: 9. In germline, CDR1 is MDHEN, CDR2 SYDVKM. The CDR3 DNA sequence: TGTGCCAGCAGTTTATCTTCGGGACAGGGCCGTGCCTACGAGCAGTACTTC. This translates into CASSLSSGQGRAYEQYF.

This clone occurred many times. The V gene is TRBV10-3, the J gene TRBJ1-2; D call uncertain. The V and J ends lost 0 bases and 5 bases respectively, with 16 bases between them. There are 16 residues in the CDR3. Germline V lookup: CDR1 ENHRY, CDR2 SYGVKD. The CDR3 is CAISESSVVGGYGYTF. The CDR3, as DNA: TGTGCCATCAGTGAGTCGAGTGTTGTGGGTGGTTATGGCTACACCTTC.

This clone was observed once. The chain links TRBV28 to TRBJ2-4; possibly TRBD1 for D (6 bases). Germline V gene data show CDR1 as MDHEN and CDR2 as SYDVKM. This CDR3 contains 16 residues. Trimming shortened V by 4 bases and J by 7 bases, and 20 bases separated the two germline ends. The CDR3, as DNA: TGTGCCAGCAGTTCCCCCGTACAGGGTCCGAGGAACATTCAGTACTTC. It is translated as CASSSPVQGPRNIQYF.

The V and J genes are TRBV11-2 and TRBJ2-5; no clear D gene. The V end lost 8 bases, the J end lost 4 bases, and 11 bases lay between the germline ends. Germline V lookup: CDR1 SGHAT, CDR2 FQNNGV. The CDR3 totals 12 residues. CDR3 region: CASGIWGETQYF. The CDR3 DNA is TGTGCCAGCGGGATATGGGGAGAGACCCAGTACTTC.

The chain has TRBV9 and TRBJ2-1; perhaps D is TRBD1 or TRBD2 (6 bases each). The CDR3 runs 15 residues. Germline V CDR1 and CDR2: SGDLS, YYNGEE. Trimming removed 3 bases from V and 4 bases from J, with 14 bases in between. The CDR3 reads CASSAMGGAYNEQFF. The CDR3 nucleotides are TGTGCCAGCAGCGCGATGGGGGGCGCTTACAATGAGCAGTTCTTC.

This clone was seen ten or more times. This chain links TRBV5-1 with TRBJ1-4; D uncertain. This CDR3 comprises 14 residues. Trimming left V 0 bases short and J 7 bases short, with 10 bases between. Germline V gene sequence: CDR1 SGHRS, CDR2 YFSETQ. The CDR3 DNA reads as TGCGCCAGCAGCTTGGGGCCGGGGAGTGAAAAACTGTTTTTT. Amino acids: CASSLGPGSEKLFF. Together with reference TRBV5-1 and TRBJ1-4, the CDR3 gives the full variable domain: KAGVTQTPRYLIKTRGQQVTLSCSPISGHRSVSWYQQTPGQGLQFLFEYFSETQRNKGNFPGRFSGRQFSNSRSEMNVSTLELGDSALYLCASSLGPGSEKLFFGSGTQLSVL.

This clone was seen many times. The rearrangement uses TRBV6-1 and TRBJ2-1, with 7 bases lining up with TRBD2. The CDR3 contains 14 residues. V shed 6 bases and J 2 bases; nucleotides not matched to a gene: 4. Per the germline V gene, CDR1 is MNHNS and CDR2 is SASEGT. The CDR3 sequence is CASRGLGAYNEQFF. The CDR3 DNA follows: TGTGCCAGCAGAGGACTAGGAGCCTACAATGAGCAGTTCTTC.

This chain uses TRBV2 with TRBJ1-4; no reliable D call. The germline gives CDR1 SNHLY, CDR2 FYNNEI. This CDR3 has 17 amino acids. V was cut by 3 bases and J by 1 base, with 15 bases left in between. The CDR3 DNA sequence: TGTGCCAGCAGTGATAGTGACGGAGGTGGAACTAATGAAAAACTGTTTTTT. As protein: CASSDSDGGGTNEKLFF.

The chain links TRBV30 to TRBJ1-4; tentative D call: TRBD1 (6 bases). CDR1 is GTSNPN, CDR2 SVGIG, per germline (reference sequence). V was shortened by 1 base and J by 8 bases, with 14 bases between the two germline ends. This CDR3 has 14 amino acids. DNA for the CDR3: TGTGCCTGGAGTGCGGGGGGCGGGTTGGAAAAACTGTTTTTT. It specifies CAWSAGGGLEKLFF. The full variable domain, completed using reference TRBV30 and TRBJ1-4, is SQTIHQWPATLVQPVGSPLSLECTVEGTSNPNLYWYRQAAGRGLQLLFYSVGIGQISSEVPQNLSASRPQDRQFILSSKKLLLSDSGFYLCAWSAGGGLEKLFFGSGTQLSVL.

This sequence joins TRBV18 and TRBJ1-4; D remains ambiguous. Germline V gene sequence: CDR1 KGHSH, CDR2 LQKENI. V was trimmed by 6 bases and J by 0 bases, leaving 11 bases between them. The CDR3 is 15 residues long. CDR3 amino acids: CASSLRSATNEKLFF. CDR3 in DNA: TGTGCCAGCTCCCTAAGATCGGCAACTAATGAAAAACTGTTTTTT.

The CDR3 region has the DNA TGTGCCAGCAGCCGTGTTTTCGGGGAGGGGAAGCCCCAGCATTTT. Translated, it gives CASSRVFGEGKPQHF. The chain recombines TRBV5-5 with TRBJ1-5; D is perhaps TRBD1 (5 bases). V lost 4 bases and J 8 bases, leaving 19 bases between the germline ends. The CDR3 has 15 amino acids. Germline CDR1 and CDR2: SGHKS and YYEKEE (reference sequence).